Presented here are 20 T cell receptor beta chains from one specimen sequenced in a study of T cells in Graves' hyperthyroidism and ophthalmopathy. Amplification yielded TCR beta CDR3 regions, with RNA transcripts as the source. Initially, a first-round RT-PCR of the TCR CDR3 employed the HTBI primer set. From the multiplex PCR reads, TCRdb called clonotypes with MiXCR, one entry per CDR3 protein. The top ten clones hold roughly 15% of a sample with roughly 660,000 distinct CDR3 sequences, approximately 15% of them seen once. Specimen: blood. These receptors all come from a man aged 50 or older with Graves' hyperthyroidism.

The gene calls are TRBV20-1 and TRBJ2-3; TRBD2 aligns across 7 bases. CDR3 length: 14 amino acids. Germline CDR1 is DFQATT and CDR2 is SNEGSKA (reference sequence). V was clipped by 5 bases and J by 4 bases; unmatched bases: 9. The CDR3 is CSAVGGRAADTQYF. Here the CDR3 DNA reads TGCAGTGCTGTCGGTGGGAGGGCCGCAGATACGCAGTATTTT.

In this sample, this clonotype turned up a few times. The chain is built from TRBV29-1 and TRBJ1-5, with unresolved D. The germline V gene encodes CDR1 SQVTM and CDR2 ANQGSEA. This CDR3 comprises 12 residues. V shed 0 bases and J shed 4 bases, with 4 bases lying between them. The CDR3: CSVEEGNQPQHF. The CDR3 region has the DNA TGCAGCGTTGAAGAAGGGAATCAGCCCCAGCATTTT.

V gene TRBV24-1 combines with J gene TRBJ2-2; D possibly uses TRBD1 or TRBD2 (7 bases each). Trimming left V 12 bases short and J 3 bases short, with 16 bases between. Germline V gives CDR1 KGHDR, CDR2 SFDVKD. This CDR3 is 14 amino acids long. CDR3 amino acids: CAAGRGRYTGELFF. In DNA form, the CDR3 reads TGTGCCGCAGGGAGGGGGCGATACACCGGGGAGCTGTTTTTT.

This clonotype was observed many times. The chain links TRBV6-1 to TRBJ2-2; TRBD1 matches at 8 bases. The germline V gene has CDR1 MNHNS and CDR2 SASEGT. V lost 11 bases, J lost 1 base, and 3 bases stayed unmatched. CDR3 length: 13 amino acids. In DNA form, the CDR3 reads TGTGCCGGAGGACAGGGGAACACCGGGGAGCTGTTTTTT. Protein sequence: CAGGQGNTGELFF.

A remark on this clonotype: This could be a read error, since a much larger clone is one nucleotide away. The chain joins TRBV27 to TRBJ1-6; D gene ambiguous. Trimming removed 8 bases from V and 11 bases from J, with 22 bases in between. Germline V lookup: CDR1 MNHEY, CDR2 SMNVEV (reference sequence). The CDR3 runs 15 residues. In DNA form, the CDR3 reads TGTGCCAGCGGGGTTCGAAGGAAAAAGGTAGCACCCCTCCACTTT. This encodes CASGVRRKKVAPLHF.

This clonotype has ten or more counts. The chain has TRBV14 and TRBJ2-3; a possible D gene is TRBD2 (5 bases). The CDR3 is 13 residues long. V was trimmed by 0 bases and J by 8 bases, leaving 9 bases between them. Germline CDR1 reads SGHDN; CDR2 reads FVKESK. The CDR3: CASSQDFGVTQYF. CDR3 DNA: TGTGCCAGCAGCCAAGATTTCGGGGTTACGCAGTATTTT.

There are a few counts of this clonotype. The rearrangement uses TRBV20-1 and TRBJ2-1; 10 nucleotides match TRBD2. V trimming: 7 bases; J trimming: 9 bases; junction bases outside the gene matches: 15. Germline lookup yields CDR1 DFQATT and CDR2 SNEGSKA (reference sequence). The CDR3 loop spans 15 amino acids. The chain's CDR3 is CSVTRTSGPGGEQFF. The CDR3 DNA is TGCAGTGTGACCAGGACTAGCGGACCCGGGGGTGAGCAGTTCTTC.

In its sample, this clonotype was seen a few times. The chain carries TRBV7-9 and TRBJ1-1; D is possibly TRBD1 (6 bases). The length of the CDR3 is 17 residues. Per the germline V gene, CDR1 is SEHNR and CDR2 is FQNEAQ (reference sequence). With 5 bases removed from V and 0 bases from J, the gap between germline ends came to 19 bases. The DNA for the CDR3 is TGTGCCAGCAGCGCACGGACAGATGCTCTGATGAACACTGAAGCTTTCTTT. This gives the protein CASSARTDALMNTEAFF.

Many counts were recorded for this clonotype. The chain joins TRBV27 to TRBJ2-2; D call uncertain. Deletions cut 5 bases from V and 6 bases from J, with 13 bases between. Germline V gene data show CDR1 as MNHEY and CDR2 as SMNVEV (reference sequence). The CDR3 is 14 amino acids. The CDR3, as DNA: TGTGCCAGCAGTGCGTCCTCCCAGGCCGGGGAGCTGTTTTTT. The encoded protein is CASSASSQAGELFF.

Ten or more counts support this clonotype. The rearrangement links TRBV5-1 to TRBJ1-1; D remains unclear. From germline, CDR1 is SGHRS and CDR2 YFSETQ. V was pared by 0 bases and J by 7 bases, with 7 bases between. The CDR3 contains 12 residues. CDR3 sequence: CASSLGGIEAFF. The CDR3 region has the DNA TGCGCCAGCAGCTTGGGCGGAATTGAAGCTTTCTTT.

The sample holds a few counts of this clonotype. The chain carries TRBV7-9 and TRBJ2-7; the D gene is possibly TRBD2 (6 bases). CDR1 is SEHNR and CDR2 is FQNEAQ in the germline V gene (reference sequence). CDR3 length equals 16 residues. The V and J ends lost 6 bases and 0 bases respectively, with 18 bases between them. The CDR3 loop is CASSLGRWGVSYEQYF. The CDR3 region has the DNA TGTGCCAGCAGTCTCGGGCGGTGGGGGGTCTCCTACGAGCAGTACTTC.

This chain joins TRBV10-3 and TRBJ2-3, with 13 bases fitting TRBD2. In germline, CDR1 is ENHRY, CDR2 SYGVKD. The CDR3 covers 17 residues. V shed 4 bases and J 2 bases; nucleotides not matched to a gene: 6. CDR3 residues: CAISGTGTSGNTDTQYF. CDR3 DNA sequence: TGTGCCATCAGTGGGACCGGGACTAGCGGGAACACAGATACGCAGTATTTT.

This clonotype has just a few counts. The CDR3 DNA reads as TGTGCCAGTAGTATATCGGCTAGCGGGTACAATGAGCAGTTCTTC. It codes for CASSISASGYNEQFF. The chain employs TRBV19 and TRBJ2-1, with 8 nucleotides matching TRBD2. Germline V gene data show CDR1 as LNHDA and CDR2 as SQIVND (reference sequence). This CDR3 region has 15 residues. V dropped 2 bases and J dropped 4; count of bases not matched to a gene: 4.

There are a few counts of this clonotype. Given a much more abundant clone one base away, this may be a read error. The CDR3 DNA sequence: TGTGCCAGCAACGGCGGGGACGGTAACACTGAAGCTTCCTTT. As protein: CASNGGDGNTEASF. The J gene is TRBJ1-1, the V gene TRBV6-1, with D possibly matching TRBD1 (5 bases). Per the germline V gene, CDR1 is MNHNS and CDR2 is SASEGT. This CDR3 contains 14 residues.

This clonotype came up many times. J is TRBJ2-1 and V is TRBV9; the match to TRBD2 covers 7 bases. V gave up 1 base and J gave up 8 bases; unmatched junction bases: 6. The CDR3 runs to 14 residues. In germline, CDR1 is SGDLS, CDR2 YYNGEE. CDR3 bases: TGTGCCAGCAGCGTACCCGGGACTATCGATGAGCAGTTCTTC. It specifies CASSVPGTIDEQFF.

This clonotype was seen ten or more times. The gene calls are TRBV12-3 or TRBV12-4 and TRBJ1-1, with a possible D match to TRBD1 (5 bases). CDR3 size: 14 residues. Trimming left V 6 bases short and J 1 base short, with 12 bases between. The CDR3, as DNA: TGTGCCAGCAGGTCAGGGAATTGGAACACTGAAGCTTTCTTT. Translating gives CASRSGNWNTEAFF.

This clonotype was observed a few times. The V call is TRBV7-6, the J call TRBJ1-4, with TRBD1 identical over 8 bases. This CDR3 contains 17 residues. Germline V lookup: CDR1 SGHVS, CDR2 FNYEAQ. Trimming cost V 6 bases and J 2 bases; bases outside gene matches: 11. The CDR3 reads CASSGQGKAGTNEKLFF. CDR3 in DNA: TGTGCCAGCAGTGGACAGGGCAAGGCGGGGACTAATGAAAAACTGTTTTTT.

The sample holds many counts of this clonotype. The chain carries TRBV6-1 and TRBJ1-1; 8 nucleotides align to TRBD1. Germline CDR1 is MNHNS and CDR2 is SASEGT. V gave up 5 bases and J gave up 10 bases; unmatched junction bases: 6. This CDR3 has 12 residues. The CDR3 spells CASSFTGGRAFF. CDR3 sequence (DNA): TGTGCCAGCAGTTTCACAGGGGGACGAGCTTTCTTT.

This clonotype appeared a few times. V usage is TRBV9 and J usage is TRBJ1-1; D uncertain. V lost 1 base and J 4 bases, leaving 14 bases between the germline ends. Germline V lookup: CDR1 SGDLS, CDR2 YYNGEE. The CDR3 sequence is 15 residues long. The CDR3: CASSVSLYSVTEAFF. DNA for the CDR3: TGTGCCAGCAGCGTAAGTTTGTACTCGGTCACTGAAGCTTTCTTT.

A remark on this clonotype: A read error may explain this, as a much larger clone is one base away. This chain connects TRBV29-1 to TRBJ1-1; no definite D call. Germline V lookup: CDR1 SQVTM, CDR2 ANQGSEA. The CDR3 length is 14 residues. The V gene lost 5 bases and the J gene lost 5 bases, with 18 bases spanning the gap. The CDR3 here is CSVSHGMVGTEAFF. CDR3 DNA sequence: TGCAGCGTTTCTCACGGCATGGTGGGGACTGAAGCTTTCTTT. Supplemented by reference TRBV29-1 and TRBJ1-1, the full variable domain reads SAVISQKPSRDICQRGTSLTIQCQVDSQVTMMFWYRQQPGQSLTLIATANQGSEATYESGFVIDKFPISRPNLTFSTLTVSNMSPEDSSIYLCSVSHGMVGTEAFFGQGTRLTVV.